A selection of T cell receptor beta chains follows, all from one sample in a study of blood T cell repertoires in COVID-19. Clones were sequenced by immunoSEQ multiplex PCR, and TCRdb holds only the in-frame ones, with some missing. This table holds some 190,000 clones, about four fifths found once. The sequenced material came from PBMCs or T cells enriched from blood (not recorded which). These receptors all stem from a woman aged 25-40 years who had recovered from COVID-19. Each CDR3 is given with its conserved first and last residue. Each record gives: J gene, V gene, CDR3 protein.

>TRBJ1-1|TRBV5-4
CASSPTGTEAFF
>TRBJ2-7|TRBV5-1
CASSLVASGRARVYEQYF
>TRBJ1-2|TRBV6-6
CASRRDIYGYTF
>TRBJ1-6|TRBV9
CASSVRSSYNSPLHF
>TRBJ2-1|TRBV5-1
CASSLAPSGGDNEQFF
>TRBJ2-4|TRBV24-1
CATSAGGGANAKNIQYF
>TRBJ2-3|TRBV3-1/TRBV3-2
CASRRGNTDTQYF
>TRBJ1-2|TRBV7-8
CASSLVPFGQQGGYTF
>TRBJ2-1|TRBV15
CATSAPHVSSYNEQFF
>TRBJ1-1|TRBV10-3
CAIRPGLPLTEAFF
>TRBJ2-3|TRBV24-1
CATSDLPAGGPIDTQYF
>TRBJ2-1|TRBV6-5
CASSFSRTSDNEQFF
>TRBJ1-1|TRBV6-5
CASSSPGQGRTEAFF
>TRBJ1-2|TRBV5-1
CASNPSGAGPGGYTF
>TRBJ2-3|TRBV12-5
CASALGGTDTQYF
>TRBJ1-5|TRBV9
CASSVGPGGSNQPQHF
>TRBJ1-1|TRBV4-2
CASSPRDRNTEAFF
>TRBJ1-6|TRBV19
CASSTAGTGRESPLHF
>TRBJ1-2|TRBV28
CASRYTGGGYTF
>TRBJ1-1|TRBV6-5
CASGDRGLTEAFF
>TRBJ1-1|TRBV28
CASSSIRQGKNTEAFF
>TRBJ2-2|TRBV5-1
CASSSLKSGGVNTGELFF
>TRBJ2-7|TRBV6-5
CASSYSFRGGTYEQYF
>TRBJ1-1|TRBV28
CASSLSGAIGDTEAFF
>TRBJ1-1|TRBV5-1
CASSLSGRETEAFF
>TRBJ1-1|TRBV19
CASSIDGAGRAFF
>TRBJ2-2|TRBV9
CASSGLGLAGGKELFF
>TRBJ1-5|TRBV6-5
CASRGHRNQPQHF
>TRBJ2-1|TRBV27
CASTRRGTSGNNEQFF
>TRBJ1-2|TRBV5-4
CASSTQDGVGYGYTF
>TRBJ2-5|TRBV11-2
CASSSGLHNPEYETQYF
>TRBJ2-7|TRBV6-5
CASSYFGTNAYEQYF
>TRBJ2-3|TRBV28
CASSPHLPGVTTDTQYF
>TRBJ1-5|TRBV7-2
CASSPWAGDSNQPQHF
>TRBJ2-1|TRBV6-4
CASSKKVAEYNEQFF
>TRBJ2-2|TRBV10-3
CAISEIQGSTGELFF
>TRBJ2-3|TRBV7-3
CASSLTPFTDTQYF
>TRBJ2-7|TRBV7-9
CASSSGGLAGGSGPYEQYF
>TRBJ1-2|TRBV6-5
CASIPAGQNYGYTF
>TRBJ1-5|TRBV27
CASRSGTGHQPQHF
>TRBJ1-1|TRBV5-1
CASSVLTGANTEAFF
>TRBJ2-3|TRBV7-2
CASSLAPHSTDTQYF
>TRBJ2-2|TRBV29-1
CSIQLATGELFF
>TRBJ2-7|TRBV11-2
CASSLMRGSYEQYF
>TRBJ1-2|TRBV28
CASSPTATYGYTF
>TRBJ1-1|TRBV29-1
CSEIQGSTEAFF
>TRBJ2-3|TRBV3-1/TRBV3-2
CASSQGFTGTDTQYF
>TRBJ2-7|TRBV7-6
CASSPPQGEQYF
>TRBJ2-1|TRBV24-1
CATSEDLAGGREQFF
>TRBJ2-1|TRBV4-1
CASSLTLAGGDNEQFF
>TRBJ1-6|TRBV28
CASWWEPSNSPLHF
>TRBJ1-1|TRBV24-1
CATSPTGTEAFF
>TRBJ2-3|TRBV13
CASSLSPGGPSRALTDTQYF
>TRBJ2-5|TRBV20-1
CSASFPTSSSATQYF